This note documents a single T cell receptor beta chain sequence. No antigen is known for it. This sample is drawn from a study of radiotherapy plus CTLA-4 blockade in lung cancer. Study at large: The study recorded objective responses in about 20% of patients and disease control in around 33%.

Notes on the study in general: Peripheral blood showed expansion of tumor-derived TCR clones after radiotherapy and ipilimumab.

V was clipped by 5 bases and J by 0 bases, with 13 bases between them. Looked up from germline, CDR1 is SGHRS and CDR2 is YFSETQ. The CDR3 extends over 15 amino acids. Data came from immunoSEQ multiplex PCR; TCRdb stores just in-frame clones and leaves some out. The table records around 40,000 clones, 70% to 80% of them present only once. Those with chemo-refractory metastatic non-small-cell lung cancer were treated with focal radiation combined with CTLA-4 blockade using ipilimumab. This clonotype originated in a human donor with non-small cell lung cancer who had stable disease on radiotherapy plus ipilimumab. The specimen was peripheral blood, collected from a patient treated with radiotherapy plus ipilimumab. This chain connects TRBV5-1 to TRBJ2-3, with D perhaps matching TRBD2 (5 bases). CDR3 protein: CASRMRVPSTDTQYF. As DNA, the CDR3 is TGCGCCAGCAGGATGCGGGTCCCTAGCACAGATACGCAGTATTTT.